These 8 T cell receptor beta chains share one sample of origin, sequenced in a study of blood T cell repertoires in COVID-19. Data came from immunoSEQ multiplex PCR; TCRdb stores just in-frame clones and leaves some out. The sample yields 150,000 to 200,000 clones, about 85% seen once. The specimen was peripheral blood. Source of these receptors: a man between 65 and 85 years old who had recovered from COVID-19.

This clone was detected once. The genes are TRBV7-6 and TRBJ2-3, with TRBD2 matching 12 bases. Per the germline V gene, CDR1 is SGHVS and CDR2 is FNYEAQ. The trim removed 8 bases at V and 6 bases at J, leaving 9 bases unmatched. There are 15 residues in the CDR3. The CDR3 reads CASQRLAGVFDTQYF. In DNA, the CDR3 is TGTGCCAGCCAAAGACTAGCGGGAGTTTTCGATACGCAGTATTTT.

This clone was detected once. V usage is TRBV5-1 and J usage is TRBJ1-4, with TRBD1 as a possible D gene (6 bases). The V gene lost 3 bases and the J gene lost 2 bases, with 20 bases spanning the gap. CDR1 is SGHRS, CDR2 YFSETQ, per germline. The CDR3 has 18 amino acids. The CDR3 DNA reads TGCGCCAGCAGCTGGGGGCCGGGCCCCGGGGTGACTAATGAAAAACTGTTTTTT. Residues: CASSWGPGPGVTNEKLFF.

This chain connects TRBV10-2 to TRBJ2-5; D not certain. Trimming left V 4 bases short and J 2 bases short, with 2 bases between. The CDR3 sequence is 11 residues long. Looked up from germline, CDR1 is WSHSY and CDR2 is SAAADI. The CDR3 reads CASSAQETQYF. The CDR3 nucleotides are TGCGCCAGCAGTGCACAAGAGACCCAGTACTTC.

V usage is TRBV18 and J usage is TRBJ2-5; 7 bases align to TRBD2. This CDR3 contains 14 residues. The V segment lost 3 bases and the J segment 2 bases; nucleotides outside the gene matches: 3. The germline V gene encodes CDR1 KGHSH and CDR2 LQKENI. Here the CDR3 reads CASSPSSGQETQYF. The CDR3 bases are TGTGCCAGCTCACCGAGTAGCGGGCAAGAGACCCAGTACTTC.

The V gene is TRBV6-2 or TRBV6-3, the J gene TRBJ2-1; 10 bases are shared with TRBD2. This CDR3 has 18 amino acids. Germline V gives CDR1 MNHEY, CDR2 SVGEGT. V lost 0 bases to trimming and J lost 3 bases; unmatched junction nucleotides: 8. This CDR3 reads CASSYSPWQREGYNEQFF. In DNA, the CDR3 is TGTGCCAGCAGTTACTCGCCTTGGCAGCGGGAGGGCTACAATGAGCAGTTCTTC.

V gene TRBV28 combines with J gene TRBJ2-5; D is perhaps TRBD1 (6 bases). Germline V gene lookup returns CDR1 MDHEN and CDR2 SYDVKM. The CDR3 is made up of 15 amino acids. Trimming stripped 3 bases from V and 3 bases from J, with 14 bases between. Here the CDR3 reads CASSFFVAGEETQYF. The DNA of the CDR3 is TGTGCCAGCAGTTTTTTCGTGGCAGGGGAAGAGACCCAGTACTTC.

The rearrangement links TRBV9 to TRBJ2-1; 9 bases agree with TRBD2. Germline-derived CDR1 and CDR2 are SGDLS and YYNGEE. Losses at the gene ends were 5 bases for V and 5 bases for J; bases not matched to a gene: 8. The CDR3 has 15 residues. Here the CDR3 reads CASSVGLAAHNEQFF. For the CDR3, the DNA is TGTGCCAGCAGTGTGGGACTAGCCGCCCACAATGAGCAGTTCTTC.

The genes are TRBV18 and TRBJ1-2, with D tentatively TRBD1 (5 bases). The length of the CDR3 is 14 residues. Trimming left V 1 base short and J 8 bases short, with 14 bases between. Germline assignment: CDR1 KGHSH and CDR2 LQKENI. This CDR3 reads CASSPREDGTGYTF. The CDR3 DNA follows: TGTGCCAGCTCACCACGGGAGGACGGGACGGGCTACACCTTC.